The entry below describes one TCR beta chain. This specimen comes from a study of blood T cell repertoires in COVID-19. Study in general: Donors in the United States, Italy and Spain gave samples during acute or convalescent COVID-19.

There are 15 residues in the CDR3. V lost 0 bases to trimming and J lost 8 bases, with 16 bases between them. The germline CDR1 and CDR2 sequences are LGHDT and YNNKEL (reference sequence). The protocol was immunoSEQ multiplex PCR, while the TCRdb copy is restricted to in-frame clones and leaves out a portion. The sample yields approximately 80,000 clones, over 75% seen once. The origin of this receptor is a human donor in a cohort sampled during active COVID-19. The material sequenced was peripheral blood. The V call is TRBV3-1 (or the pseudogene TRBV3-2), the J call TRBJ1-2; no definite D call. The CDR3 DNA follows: TGTGCCAGCAGCCAAGATTCCAGGTACGTCAACGGCTACACCTTC. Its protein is CASSQDSRYVNGYTF.